This is a list of T cell receptor beta chains from one sample in a study of cytomegalovirus exposure and HLA in healthy donors. The repertoire was sequenced with immunoSEQ multiplex PCR; TCRdb's copy has only in-frame clones and lacks some. The data hold 80,000 or so clones, with roughly 82% observed a single time. Sequencing input: PBMCs. The receptors originated from a male donor in good health and CMV-seropositive. The CDR3 runs from the conserved cysteine through the conserved F or W. The D gene is left open where the match is weak. Clone size is stated in some rows and not others, as once, few, many or a class when expanded.

abundance: .
d_gene: .
v_gene: TRBV14
j_gene: TRBJ1-1
CDR3nt: TGTGCCAGCAGCCAAGTAGCGTGGGGGGCTGAAGCTTTCTTT
CDR3aa: CASSQVAWGAEAFF

abundance: once
d_gene: .
v_gene: TRBV7-8
j_gene: TRBJ1-5
CDR3nt: TGTGCCAGCAGCTCCAACGGACACAGCAATCAGCCCCAGCATTTT
CDR3aa: CASSSNGHSNQPQHF

abundance: .
d_gene: TRBD1
v_gene: TRBV30
j_gene: TRBJ1-1
CDR3nt: TGTGCCTGGAGTGTCTCAGGGGGCACTGAAGCTTTCTTT
CDR3aa: CAWSVSGGTEAFF

abundance: .
d_gene: TRBD1
v_gene: TRBV15
j_gene: TRBJ2-3
CDR3nt: TGTGCCACCAGCAGGACGACCGGGACAGGCTACACAGATACGCAGTATTTT
CDR3aa: CATSRTTGTGYTDTQYF

abundance: .
d_gene: .
v_gene: TRBV29-1
j_gene: TRBJ1-3
CDR3nt: TGCAGCGTCCGAGGCGGAAACACCATATATTTT
CDR3aa: CSVRGGNTIYF

abundance: few
d_gene: TRBD1
v_gene: TRBV29-1
j_gene: TRBJ1-4
CDR3nt: TGCAGCGTTGAGGCCAGGGGGTTAGGAAAACTGTTTTTT
CDR3aa: CSVEARGLGKLFF

abundance: .
d_gene: .
v_gene: TRBV5-1
j_gene: TRBJ2-3
CDR3nt: TGCGCCAGCAGCTCGAGGGGCAGGGAGGCAGATACGCAGTATTTT
CDR3aa: CASSSRGREADTQYF

abundance: .
d_gene: .
v_gene: TRBV5-5
j_gene: TRBJ2-5
CDR3nt: TGTGCCAGCAGCTTGGATACGGGAGTCCCCCAAGAGACCCAGTACTTC
CDR3aa: CASSLDTGVPQETQYF

abundance: .
d_gene: .
v_gene: TRBV7-9
j_gene: TRBJ2-5
CDR3nt: TGTGCCAGCAGCTTAGCAGGGTCCGAGGGAGAGACCCAGTACTTC
CDR3aa: CASSLAGSEGETQYF

abundance: .
d_gene: .
v_gene: TRBV28
j_gene: TRBJ2-1
CDR3nt: TGTGCCAGCAGTCTACAGGTTTGGGAGCAGTTCTTC
CDR3aa: CASSLQVWEQFF

abundance: .
d_gene: TRBD1
v_gene: TRBV5-4
j_gene: TRBJ1-1
CDR3nt: TGTGCCAGCAGCTTTACAGGGGGGCCCTTGGACACTGAAGCTTTCTTT
CDR3aa: CASSFTGGPLDTEAFF

abundance: .
d_gene: .
v_gene: TRBV28
j_gene: TRBJ2-4
CDR3nt: TGTGCCACCAAGGGGGAGAGGAGAAACATTCAGTACTTC
CDR3aa: CATKGERRNIQYF

abundance: .
d_gene: .
v_gene: TRBV7-2
j_gene: TRBJ1-2
CDR3nt: TGTGCCAGCAGCCAAGGCAGGGGTGATGGCTACACCTTC
CDR3aa: CASSQGRGDGYTF

abundance: .
d_gene: TRBD2
v_gene: TRBV30
j_gene: TRBJ2-2
CDR3nt: TGTGCCTGGAGTGCTCTAGCGGGAGACACCGGGGAGCTGTTTTTT
CDR3aa: CAWSALAGDTGELFF

abundance: .
d_gene: TRBD1
v_gene: TRBV10-1
j_gene: TRBJ2-7
CDR3nt: TGCGCCAGCAGTTGGACAGGGGAAAACGAGCAGTACTTC
CDR3aa: CASSWTGENEQYF

abundance: .
d_gene: .
v_gene: TRBV30
j_gene: TRBJ1-5
CDR3nt: TGTGCCTGGAGCAGGGAACGTCAGCCCCAGCATTTT
CDR3aa: CAWSRERQPQHF

abundance: .
d_gene: TRBD1
v_gene: TRBV6-1
j_gene: TRBJ1-2
CDR3nt: TGTGCCAGCAGTGAAGGGACAGGGGGCGAATACACCTTC
CDR3aa: CASSEGTGGEYTF

abundance: few
d_gene: .
v_gene: TRBV6-5
j_gene: TRBJ2-5
CDR3nt: TGTGCCAGCAGTTACTCCGAGCCTCCAAAAGAGACCCAGTACTTC
CDR3aa: CASSYSEPPKETQYF

abundance: .
d_gene: .
v_gene: TRBV7-2
j_gene: TRBJ1-5
CDR3nt: TGTGCCAGCAGCTTAGGGCAGTTTTATAGCAATCAGCCCCAGCATTTT
CDR3aa: CASSLGQFYSNQPQHF

abundance: .
d_gene: TRBD1
v_gene: TRBV7-8
j_gene: TRBJ1-1
CDR3nt: TGTGCCAGCAGCTCCCAGGGGGATGTCACTGAAGCTTTCTTT
CDR3aa: CASSSQGDVTEAFF

abundance: .
d_gene: TRBD1
v_gene: TRBV28
j_gene: TRBJ2-7
CDR3nt: TGTGCCAGCAGTTTAAGACAGGGTCCCTACGAGCAGTACTTC
CDR3aa: CASSLRQGPYEQYF

abundance: .
d_gene: .
v_gene: TRBV15
j_gene: TRBJ2-3
CDR3nt: TGTGCCACCAGCAGAGACCGGGGGAGTCTCGCAGATACGCAGTATTTT
CDR3aa: CATSRDRGSLADTQYF

abundance: .
d_gene: TRBD2
v_gene: TRBV18
j_gene: TRBJ2-7
CDR3nt: TGTGCCAGCTCACCTGCCGGACTAGCGGGATCGTACGAGCAGTACTTC
CDR3aa: CASSPAGLAGSYEQYF

abundance: .
d_gene: .
v_gene: TRBV6-5
j_gene: TRBJ1-2
CDR3nt: TGTGCCAGCAGTTACTCCGAGAATCTCGCCTTTGGCTACACCTTC
CDR3aa: CASSYSENLAFGYTF

abundance: .
d_gene: .
v_gene: TRBV7-8
j_gene: TRBJ2-6
CDR3nt: TGTGCCAGCAGCTTAGCAGACAGCTCTGGGGCCAACGTCCTGACTTTC
CDR3aa: CASSLADSSGANVLTF

abundance: .
d_gene: .
v_gene: TRBV9
j_gene: TRBJ2-5
CDR3nt: TGTGCCAGCAGCCCGACAGCGCAAGAGACCCAGTACTTC
CDR3aa: CASSPTAQETQYF

abundance: .
d_gene: .
v_gene: TRBV18
j_gene: TRBJ1-6
CDR3nt: TGTGCCAGCTCACCATCAGGGGATTCACCCCTCCACTTT
CDR3aa: CASSPSGDSPLHF

abundance: .
d_gene: .
v_gene: TRBV2
j_gene: TRBJ1-5
CDR3nt: TGTGCCAGCAAACTTGGACAGCAGACCCAGCATTTT
CDR3aa: CASKLGQQTQHF

abundance: .
d_gene: .
v_gene: TRBV9
j_gene: TRBJ1-1
CDR3nt: TGTGCCAGCAGCGTAGTAGGGGTAGGTGAAGCTTTCTTT
CDR3aa: CASSVVGVGEAFF

abundance: .
d_gene: TRBD2
v_gene: TRBV12-5
j_gene: TRBJ2-3
CDR3nt: TGTGCTAGTGGGTCCTACCTAGCGGGGGTAAAGTCTAGCACAGATACGCAGTATTTT
CDR3aa: CASGSYLAGVKSSTDTQYF

abundance: .
d_gene: .
v_gene: TRBV13
j_gene: TRBJ2-1
CDR3nt: TGTGCCAGCAGCTTAGTCTTAGGGGGAAACGAGCAGTTCTTC
CDR3aa: CASSLVLGGNEQFF

abundance: .
d_gene: .
v_gene: TRBV10-3
j_gene: TRBJ2-3
CDR3nt: TGTGCCATCAGTGGACTAGCAGATACGCAGTATTTT
CDR3aa: CAISGLADTQYF

abundance: .
d_gene: .
v_gene: TRBV5-4
j_gene: TRBJ1-1
CDR3nt: TGTGCCAGCAGCCCAGGAGGCTGGGTCCCGGACCTCACTGAAGCTCTCTTT
CDR3aa: CASSPGGWVPDLTEALF

abundance: few
d_gene: TRBD2
v_gene: TRBV7-3
j_gene: TRBJ2-1
CDR3nt: TGTGCCAGCAGCCGAGAGAGAGGAGAAAGCGGGAGCGTCTCAAATGAGCAGTTCTTC
CDR3aa: CASSRERGESGSVSNEQFF

abundance: few
d_gene: TRBD2
v_gene: TRBV9
j_gene: TRBJ2-1
CDR3nt: TGTGCCAGCAGCGAGACTAGCGGGAGTGGGTATGAGCAGTTCTTC
CDR3aa: CASSETSGSGYEQFF

abundance: few
d_gene: TRBD1
v_gene: TRBV7-9
j_gene: TRBJ2-7
CDR3nt: TGTGCCAGCAGCTTTGGACAGGGGGACTACGAGCAGTACTTC
CDR3aa: CASSFGQGDYEQYF

abundance: .
d_gene: TRBD2
v_gene: TRBV2
j_gene: TRBJ2-5
CDR3nt: TGTGCCAGCAGCCTAGCGGGAAATATAGGGGAGACCCAGTACTTC
CDR3aa: CASSLAGNIGETQYF

abundance: .
d_gene: .
v_gene: TRBV10-3
j_gene: TRBJ2-7
CDR3nt: TGTGCCATCAGTGGGTCCCGGGACACTTACTCGACCGAGCAGTACTTC
CDR3aa: CAISGSRDTYSTEQYF

abundance: .
d_gene: .
v_gene: TRBV5-5
j_gene: TRBJ1-5
CDR3nt: TGTGCCAGCAGCTTGGACACGACAGGCCAGCCCCAGCATTTT
CDR3aa: CASSLDTTGQPQHF

abundance: .
d_gene: TRBD2
v_gene: TRBV6-6
j_gene: TRBJ2-3
CDR3nt: TGTGCCAGCAGTCCCGCGGGGGGGGCTGCGGCAGATACGCAGTATTTT
CDR3aa: CASSPAGGAAADTQYF

abundance: .
d_gene: TRBD1
v_gene: TRBV2
j_gene: TRBJ1-2
CDR3nt: TGTGCCAGCAGGATCCGGACAGGAGGAATCTATGGCTACACCTTC
CDR3aa: CASRIRTGGIYGYTF

abundance: few
d_gene: .
v_gene: TRBV30
j_gene: TRBJ1-5
CDR3nt: TGTGCCTGGAGTGGTTCCTTCCAGGGGAGTCAGCCCCAGCATTTT
CDR3aa: CAWSGSFQGSQPQHF

abundance: .
d_gene: TRBD2
v_gene: TRBV27
j_gene: TRBJ2-5
CDR3nt: TGTGCCAGCAGTTTGATAGCGGGGACGGGGCAGTACTTC
CDR3aa: CASSLIAGTGQYF

abundance: .
d_gene: .
v_gene: TRBV29-1
j_gene: TRBJ2-3
CDR3nt: TGCAGTCTGTCGGGTGGCCGCGAGGGAGATACGCAGTATTTT
CDR3aa: CSLSGGREGDTQYF

abundance: .
d_gene: TRBD2
v_gene: TRBV9
j_gene: TRBJ2-5
CDR3nt: TGTGCCAGCAGCTTAACGGGACTAGCGGGGAAAGAGACCCAGTACTTC
CDR3aa: CASSLTGLAGKETQYF

abundance: .
d_gene: TRBD2
v_gene: TRBV6-1
j_gene: TRBJ2-7
CDR3nt: TGTGCCAGCAGTGTGGGGATCGGGACTATCGGCAGCGGCTACGAGCAGTACTTC
CDR3aa: CASSVGIGTIGSGYEQYF

abundance: few
d_gene: .
v_gene: TRBV6-5
j_gene: TRBJ1-2
CDR3nt: TGTGCCAGCAGTTATGGCAGGGGCTTTTATGGCTACACCTTC
CDR3aa: CASSYGRGFYGYTF

abundance: .
d_gene: .
v_gene: TRBV27
j_gene: TRBJ2-6
CDR3nt: TGTGCCAGCAGTTTATCGGGGGGACTCAGCTCTGGGGCCAACGTCCTGACTTTC
CDR3aa: CASSLSGGLSSGANVLTF